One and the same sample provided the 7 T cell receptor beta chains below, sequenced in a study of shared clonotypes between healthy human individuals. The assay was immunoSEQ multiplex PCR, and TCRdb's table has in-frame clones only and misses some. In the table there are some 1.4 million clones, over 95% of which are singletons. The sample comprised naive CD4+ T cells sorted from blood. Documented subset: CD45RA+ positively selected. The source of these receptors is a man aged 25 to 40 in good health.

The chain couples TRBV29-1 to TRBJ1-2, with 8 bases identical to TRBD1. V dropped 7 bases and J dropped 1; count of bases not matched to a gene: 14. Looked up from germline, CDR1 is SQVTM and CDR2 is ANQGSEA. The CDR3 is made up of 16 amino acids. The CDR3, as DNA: TGCAGCGCTGGAGGGGGAGGGACAGGCTTTAACTATGGCTACACCTTC. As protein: CSAGGGGTGFNYGYTF.

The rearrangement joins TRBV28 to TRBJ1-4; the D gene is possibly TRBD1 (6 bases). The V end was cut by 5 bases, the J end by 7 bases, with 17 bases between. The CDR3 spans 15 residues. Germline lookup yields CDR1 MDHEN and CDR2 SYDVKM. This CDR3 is CASSGIPGGGEKLFF. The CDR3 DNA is TGTGCCAGCAGTGGAATACCGGGGGGCGGTGAAAAACTGTTTTTT.

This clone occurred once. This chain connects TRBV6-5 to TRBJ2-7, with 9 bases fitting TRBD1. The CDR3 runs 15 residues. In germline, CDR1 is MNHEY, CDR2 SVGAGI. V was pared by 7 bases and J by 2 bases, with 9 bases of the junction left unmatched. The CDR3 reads CASTTGTGQTYEQYF. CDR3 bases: TGTGCCAGCACCACCGGGACAGGGCAAACCTACGAGCAGTACTTC.

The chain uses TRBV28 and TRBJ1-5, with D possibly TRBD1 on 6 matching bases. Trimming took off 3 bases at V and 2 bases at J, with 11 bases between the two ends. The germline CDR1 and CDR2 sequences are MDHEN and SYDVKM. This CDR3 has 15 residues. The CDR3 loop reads CASSLSGAGNQPQHF. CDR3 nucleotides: TGTGCCAGCAGTTTGTCGGGGGCTGGCAATCAGCCCCAGCATTTT.

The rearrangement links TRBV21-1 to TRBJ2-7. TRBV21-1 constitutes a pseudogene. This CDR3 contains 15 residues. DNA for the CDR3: TGTGCCAGCAGCAAAGGTGTCAGGGGGGGGTACGAGCAGTACTTC. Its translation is CASSKGVRGGYEQYF.

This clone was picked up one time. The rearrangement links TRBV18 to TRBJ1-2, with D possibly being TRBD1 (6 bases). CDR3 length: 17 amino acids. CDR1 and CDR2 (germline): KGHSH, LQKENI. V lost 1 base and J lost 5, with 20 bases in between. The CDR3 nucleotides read TGTGCCAGCTCACCACGTGAAAAAGCAGGGGTGTCTTATGGCTACACCTTC. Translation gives CASSPREKAGVSYGYTF.

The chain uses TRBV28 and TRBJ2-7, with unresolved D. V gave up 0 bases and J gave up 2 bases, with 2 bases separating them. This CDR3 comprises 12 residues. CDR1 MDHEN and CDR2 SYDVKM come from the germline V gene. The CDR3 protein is CASSLWAYEQYF. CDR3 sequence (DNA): TGTGCCAGCAGTTTATGGGCCTACGAGCAGTACTTC.